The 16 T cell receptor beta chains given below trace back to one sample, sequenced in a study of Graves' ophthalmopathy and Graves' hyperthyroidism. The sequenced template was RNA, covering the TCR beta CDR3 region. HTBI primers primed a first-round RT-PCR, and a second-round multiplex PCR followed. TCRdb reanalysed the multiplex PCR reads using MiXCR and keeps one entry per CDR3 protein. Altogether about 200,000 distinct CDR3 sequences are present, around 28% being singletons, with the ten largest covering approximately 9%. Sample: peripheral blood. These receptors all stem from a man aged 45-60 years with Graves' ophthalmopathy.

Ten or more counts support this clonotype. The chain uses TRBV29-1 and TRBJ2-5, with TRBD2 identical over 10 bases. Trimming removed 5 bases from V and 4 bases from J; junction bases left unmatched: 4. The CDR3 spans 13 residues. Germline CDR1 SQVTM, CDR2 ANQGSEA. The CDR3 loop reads CSVRLAGGETQYF. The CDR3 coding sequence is TGCAGCGTTAGACTAGCGGGCGGAGAGACCCAGTACTTC.

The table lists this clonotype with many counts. The CDR3 sequence is CATKNRVGGKTQYF. Written as DNA, the CDR3 is TGTGCCACCAAAAACAGGGTTGGGGGGAAGACCCAGTACTTC. This chain links TRBV24-1 with TRBJ2-5; D may be TRBD1 or TRBD2 (6 bases each). The V gene's germline CDR1 is KGHDR and CDR2 SFDVKD. V was shortened by 8 bases and J by 6 bases, with 18 bases between the two germline ends. This CDR3 region has 14 residues.

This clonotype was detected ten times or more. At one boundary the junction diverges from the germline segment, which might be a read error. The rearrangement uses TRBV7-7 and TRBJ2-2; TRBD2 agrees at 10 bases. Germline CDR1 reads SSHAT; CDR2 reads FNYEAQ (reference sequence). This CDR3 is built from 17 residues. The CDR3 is CASSLPSGRANTGELFF. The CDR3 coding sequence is TGTGCTAGCAGCTTGCCGAGCGGGAGGGCCAACACCGGGGAGCTGTTTTTT.

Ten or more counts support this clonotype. The CDR3 nucleotides are TGTGCCAGCAGTTACCACCGGGAGATCAATCAGCCCCAGCATTTT. Translating it yields CASSYHREINQPQHF. This chain links TRBV6-2 or TRBV6-3 with TRBJ1-5; D is undetermined. Deletions cut 2 bases from V and 3 bases from J, with 11 bases between. The CDR3 has 15 amino acids. Germline V lookup: CDR1 MNHEY, CDR2 SVGEGT.

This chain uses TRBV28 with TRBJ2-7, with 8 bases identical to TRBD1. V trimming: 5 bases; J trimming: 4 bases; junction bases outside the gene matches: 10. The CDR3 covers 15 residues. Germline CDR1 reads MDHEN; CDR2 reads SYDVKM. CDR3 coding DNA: TGTGCCAGCAGTGAGGACAGGGATGGGTTTTACGAGCAGTACTTC. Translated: CASSEDRDGFYEQYF. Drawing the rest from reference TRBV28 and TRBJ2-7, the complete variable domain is DVKVTQSSRYLVKRTGEKVFLECVQDMDHENMFWYRQDPGLGLRLIYFSYDVKMKEKGDIPEGYSVSREKKERFSLILESASTNQTSMYLCASSEDRDGFYEQYFGPGTRLTVT.

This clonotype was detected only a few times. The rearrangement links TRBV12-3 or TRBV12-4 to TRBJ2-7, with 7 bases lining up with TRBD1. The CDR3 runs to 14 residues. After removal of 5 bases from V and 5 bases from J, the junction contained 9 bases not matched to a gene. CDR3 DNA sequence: TGTGCCAGCAGTCGGACAGGCGCGGCCGACGAGCAGTACTTC. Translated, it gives CASSRTGAADEQYF.

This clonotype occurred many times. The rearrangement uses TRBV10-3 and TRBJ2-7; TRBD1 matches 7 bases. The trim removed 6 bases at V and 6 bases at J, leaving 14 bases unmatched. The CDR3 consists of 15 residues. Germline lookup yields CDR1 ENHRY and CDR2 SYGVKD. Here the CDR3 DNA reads TGTGCCATCAGGCCACAGACAGGGTCGGGGTCCGAGCAGTACTTC. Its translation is CAIRPQTGSGSEQYF.

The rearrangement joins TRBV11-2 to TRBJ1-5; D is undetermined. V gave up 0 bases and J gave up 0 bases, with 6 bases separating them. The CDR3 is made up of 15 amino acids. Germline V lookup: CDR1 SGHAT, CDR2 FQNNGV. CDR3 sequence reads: CASSLEGSSNQPQHF. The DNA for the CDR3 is TGTGCCAGCAGCTTAGAGGGTAGTAGCAATCAGCCCCAGCATTTT.

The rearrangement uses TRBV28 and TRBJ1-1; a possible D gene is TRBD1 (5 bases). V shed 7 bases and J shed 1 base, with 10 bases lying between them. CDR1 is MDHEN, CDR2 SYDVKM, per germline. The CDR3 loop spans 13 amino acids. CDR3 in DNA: TGTGCCAGCACCGGGACGGAGAACACTGAAGCTTTCTTT. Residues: CASTGTENTEAFF.

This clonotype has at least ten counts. The CDR3 region has the DNA TGTGCCAGCAGTCGCGATAGTAGCAATCAGCCCCAGCATTTT. Translation: CASSRDSSNQPQHF. The chain couples TRBV6-5 to TRBJ1-5; the D is unclear. The CDR3 loop spans 14 amino acids. The germline CDR1 and CDR2 sequences are MNHEY and SVGAGI. V dropped 5 bases and J dropped 0 bases, with 8 bases sitting between them.

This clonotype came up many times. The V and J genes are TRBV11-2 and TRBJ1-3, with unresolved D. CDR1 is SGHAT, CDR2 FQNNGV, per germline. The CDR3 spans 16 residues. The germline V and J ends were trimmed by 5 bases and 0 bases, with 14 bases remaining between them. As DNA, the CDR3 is TGTGCCAGCAGCGGAGGCCGCGGGTTCTCTGGAAACACCATATATTTT. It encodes CASSGGRGFSGNTIYF.

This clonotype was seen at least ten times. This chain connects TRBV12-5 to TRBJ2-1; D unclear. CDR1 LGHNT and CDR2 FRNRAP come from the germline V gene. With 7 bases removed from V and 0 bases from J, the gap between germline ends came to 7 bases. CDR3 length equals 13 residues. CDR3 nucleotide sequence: TGTGCTAGTGCCGGCTTCTCCTACAATGAGCAGTTCTTC. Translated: CASAGFSYNEQFF.

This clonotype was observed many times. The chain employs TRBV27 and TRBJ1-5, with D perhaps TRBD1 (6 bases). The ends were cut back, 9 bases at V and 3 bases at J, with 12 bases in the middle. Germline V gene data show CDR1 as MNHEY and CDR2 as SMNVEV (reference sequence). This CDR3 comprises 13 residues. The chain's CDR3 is CASSQGFNQPQHF. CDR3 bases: TGTGCCAGTTCACAGGGATTCAATCAGCCCCAGCATTTT.

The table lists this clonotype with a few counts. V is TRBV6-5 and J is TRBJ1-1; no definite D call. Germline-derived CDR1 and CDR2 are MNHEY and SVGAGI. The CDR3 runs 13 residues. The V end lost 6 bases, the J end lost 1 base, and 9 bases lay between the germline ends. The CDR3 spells CASRRVPNTEAFF. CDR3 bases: TGTGCCAGCAGAAGGGTCCCGAACACTGAAGCTTTCTTT.

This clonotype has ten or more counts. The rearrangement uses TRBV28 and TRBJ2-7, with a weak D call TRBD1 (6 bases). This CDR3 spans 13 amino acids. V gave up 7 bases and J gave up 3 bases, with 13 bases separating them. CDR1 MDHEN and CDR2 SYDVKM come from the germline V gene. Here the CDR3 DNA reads TGTGCCAGCATGGGGGCTGATAACTACGAGCAGTACTTC. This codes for CASMGADNYEQYF.

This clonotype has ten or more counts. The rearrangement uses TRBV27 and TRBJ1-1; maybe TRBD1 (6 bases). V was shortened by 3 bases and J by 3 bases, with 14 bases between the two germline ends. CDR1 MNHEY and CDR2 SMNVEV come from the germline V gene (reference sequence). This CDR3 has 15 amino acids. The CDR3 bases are TGTGCCAGCAGTTTTGGGTTGAGGGGGGACACTGAAGCTTTCTTT. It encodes CASSFGLRGDTEAFF.